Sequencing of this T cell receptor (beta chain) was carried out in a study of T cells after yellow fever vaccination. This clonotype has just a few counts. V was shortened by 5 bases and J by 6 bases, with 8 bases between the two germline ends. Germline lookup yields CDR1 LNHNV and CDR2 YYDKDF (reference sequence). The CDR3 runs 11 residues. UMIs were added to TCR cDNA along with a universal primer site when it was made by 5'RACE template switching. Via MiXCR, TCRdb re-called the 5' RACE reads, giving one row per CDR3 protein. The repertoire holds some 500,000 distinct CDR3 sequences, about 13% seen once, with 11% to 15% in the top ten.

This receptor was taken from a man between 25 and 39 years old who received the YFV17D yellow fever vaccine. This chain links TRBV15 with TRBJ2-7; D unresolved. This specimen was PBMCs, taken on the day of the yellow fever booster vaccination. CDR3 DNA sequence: TGTGCCACCAGCGGCCCGGGCGAGCAGTACTTC. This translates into CATSGPGEQYF.